Listed below are T cell receptor beta chains from one sample, sequenced in a study of T cells in Graves' hyperthyroidism and ophthalmopathy. Each CDR3 protein gets one entry after TCRdb re-called the multiplex PCR reads with MiXCR. The repertoire holds some 800,000 distinct CDR3 sequences, around 39% seen once, with approximately 8.7% in the top ten. What was sequenced was blood. The receptors come from a man aged 18 to 35 with Graves' hyperthyroidism. Each CDR3 is given with its conserved first and last residue. D genes are given only for firm matches. The size entry is marked missing in some rows and otherwise reads once, few, many or a size class.

clone_size	v_call	j_call	d_call	cdr3_nt	cdr3_aa
many	TRBV2	TRBJ1-1	TRBD1	TGTGCCAGCGAGCGACAGGGAGCTTTCTTT	CASERQGAFF
NA	TRBV5-1	TRBJ1-5	NA	TGCGCCAGCAACCCAGGGTTTGGACAGCCCCAGCATTTT	CASNPGFGQPQHF
NA	TRBV6-5	TRBJ1-2	NA	TGTGCCAGCAGTTACGATCTTAGCAGTAACTATGGCTACACCTTC	CASSYDLSSNYGYTF
few	TRBV19	TRBJ2-5	NA	TGTGCCAGTAGTATCTCTAGCAGAAAAGAGACCCAGTACTTC	CASSISSRKETQYF
NA	TRBV7-2	TRBJ1-3	NA	TGTGCCAGCAGCTTAGTAACCGCCGGAAACACCATATATTTT	CASSLVTAGNTIYF
NA	TRBV4-1	TRBJ1-1	TRBD1	TGCGCCAGCTGGTACGAGTGGGGGACAGGGGGCGCGACGGCTGAAGCTTTCTTT	CASWYEWGTGGATAEAFF
many	TRBV7-9	TRBJ1-6	TRBD1	TGTGCCAGCAGCTCAAACAGGGGGGCGTTCGATTCACCCCTCCACTTT	CASSSNRGAFDSPLHF
NA	TRBV6-6	TRBJ2-5	NA	TGTGCCAGCAGTTACTCGAAAGGGACCCAGTACTTC	CASSYSKGTQYF
NA	TRBV5-1	TRBJ2-7	TRBD1	TGTGCCAGCAGCTTAGATGGACAGGGGGCCTACGAGCAGTACTTC	CASSLDGQGAYEQYF
NA	TRBV11-2	TRBJ2-6	NA	TGTGCCAGCAGCATCGGAGGGCGGATGGCTGGGGCCAACGTCCTGACTTTC	CASSIGGRMAGANVLTF
NA	TRBV29-1	TRBJ2-7	TRBD2	TGCAGCAGTTTTGGGGACTACTACGAGCAGTACTTC	CSSFGDYYEQYF
few	TRBV5-5	TRBJ1-1	NA	TGTGCCAGCCAGCTTGGATGGGGGAACACTGAAGCTTTCTTT	CASQLGWGNTEAFF
many	TRBV2	TRBJ1-1	NA	TGTGCCAGCACCGTCGACGGCTACACTGCTGAAGCTTTCTTT	CASTVDGYTAEAFF
NA	TRBV20-1	TRBJ2-7	NA	TGCAGTGCTAGAGAAGGTGAGGGATTGGGCGAGCAGTACTTC	CSAREGEGLGEQYF
once	TRBV20-1	TRBJ2-6	NA	TGCAGTATCTCAGGGGCCAACGTCCTGACTTTC	CSISGANVLTF
NA	TRBV5-8	TRBJ1-1	TRBD1	TGTGCCAGCAGCCGGACAGGGGATAACACTGAAGCTTTCTTT	CASSRTGDNTEAFF
NA	TRBV19	TRBJ2-2	NA	TGTGCCAGTGCCTTTCGGCAGGGTAACACCGGGGAGCTGTTTTTT	CASAFRQGNTGELFF
many	TRBV10-3	TRBJ1-4	TRBD1	TGTGCCATCAGTGAAGGCGTACAGGGGCGGAATGAAAAACTGTTTTTT	CAISEGVQGRNEKLFF
many	TRBV25-1	TRBJ1-6	NA	TGTGCCAGCAGTGGGGCAAACTCACCCCTCCACTTT	CASSGANSPLHF
NA	TRBV20-1	TRBJ2-7	NA	TGCAGTGCTAGACGACAGGGGCTAGCGGGCTACGAGCAGTACTTC	CSARRQGLAGYEQYF
many	TRBV7-9	TRBJ2-5	NA	TGTGCCAGCAGCTTAGAAGCCCACCAAGAGACCCAGTACTTC	CASSLEAHQETQYF
NA	TRBV20-1	TRBJ1-5	NA	TGCAGTGCTCTTCGGGCGGGTAGCAATCAGCCCCAGCATTTT	CSALRAGSNQPQHF